Sequencing of this TCR beta chain was carried out in a study of blood T cell repertoires in COVID-19. Across the study: T cells, B-cell-depleted T cells, or PBMCs provided the cDNA or gDNA that served as material.

The table came from immunoSEQ multiplex PCR; TCRdb's copy has only in-frame clones and leaves some out. Among approximately 120,000 clones listed, more than 80% were seen once. V was pared by 5 bases and J by 4 bases, with 8 bases of the junction left unmatched. The CDR3 has 15 residues. From germline, CDR1 is SEHNR and CDR2 FQNEAQ (reference sequence). The sequence was obtained from a human donor in a cohort sampled during active COVID-19. V usage is TRBV7-9 and J usage is TRBJ2-3, with 8 positions matching TRBD1. The sequenced sample consisted of peripheral blood. CDR3 loop: CASSLRQGQADTQYF. The CDR3 DNA is TGTGCCAGCAGCCTCCGACAGGGGCAGGCAGATACGCAGTATTTT.